This TCR beta chain emerged from a study of memory CD4+ T cells and cytomegalovirus serostatus. In the study overall: Healthy Belgian adult donors included about nine CMV-positive and fewer than 25 CMV-negative people. Study-wide results and limits: Each of 67 CMV-associated TCRbeta sequences occurred in one to five individuals. The CMV-associated TCR signature appears largely within the CD4+ memory repertoire.

CDR3 length: 12 residues. V shed 3 bases and J shed 8 bases, with 10 bases lying between them. CDR1 MDHEN and CDR2 SYDVKM come from the germline V gene. Original processing methods: Out-of-frame sequences were removed, leaving about 2,300,000 distinct TCRbeta sequences. Measured with immunoSEQ multiplex PCR; TCRdb has only the in-frame clones, and not every one. V and J calls and clone size are given by that table; D and trimming were obtained from the DNA. There are approximately 56,000 clones in the sample; about four fifths occur only once, and less than 0.5% lies in the top ten. Single viable CD3+CD4+CD8-CD45RO+ cells were sorted as the memory CD4+ T cells. This clone has a single count. Its antigen is still unknown.

The chain is built from TRBV28 and TRBJ1-2; TRBD1 might be the D (5 bases). The receptor was isolated from an adult in good health and CMV-seronegative. The specimen was memory CD4+ T cells from blood. The chain's CDR3 is CASSFTGRGYTF. The DNA for the CDR3 is TGTGCCAGCAGTTTCACAGGCCGGGGCTACACCTTC.